These T cell receptor beta chains were read from a single sample in a study of blood T cell repertoires in COVID-19. Profiling relied on immunoSEQ multiplex PCR, and the TCRdb table lists in-frame clones only, not all of them. The sample has around 190,000 clones; 75% to 90% are singletons. Sequencing used peripheral blood. Receptors originate from a woman aged 70-85 years with COVID-19, enrolled during active disease. The CDR3 runs from the conserved cysteine through the conserved F or W. The D gene is left open where the match is weak. Clone size is shown for a subset of rows, as once, few, many or a class of expanded clone.

CDR3aa: CASSLNLGTGPYEQYF
CDR3nt: TGTGCCAGCAGCCTTAACCTCGGGACAGGGCCCTACGAGCAGTACTTC
j_gene: TRBJ2-7
d_gene: TRBD1
abundance: -
v_gene: TRBV11-2

CDR3aa: CASSPQGAAGNTIYF
CDR3nt: TGTGCCAGCAGTCCACAGGGGGCAGCTGGAAACACCATATATTTT
j_gene: TRBJ1-3
d_gene: TRBD1
abundance: -
v_gene: TRBV27

CDR3aa: CASSLWRATGANVLTF
CDR3nt: TGTGCCAGCAGCTTGTGGCGGGCGACTGGGGCCAACGTCCTGACTTTC
j_gene: TRBJ2-6
d_gene: -
abundance: once
v_gene: TRBV5-4

CDR3aa: CASGTSGGSPLHF
CDR3nt: TGTGCCAGCGGGACGTCCGGGGGTTCACCCCTCCACTTT
j_gene: TRBJ1-6
d_gene: -
abundance: -
v_gene: TRBV6-4

CDR3aa: CASSGRGDRTFF
CDR3nt: TGTGCCAGCAGCGGCAGGGGAGATAGGACTTTCTTT
j_gene: TRBJ1-1
d_gene: -
abundance: -
v_gene: TRBV2

CDR3aa: CATSDPGGAQVGYTF
CDR3nt: TGTGCCACCAGTGACCCAGGGGGCGCGCAAGTTGGCTACACCTTC
j_gene: TRBJ1-2
d_gene: TRBD1
abundance: -
v_gene: TRBV24-1

CDR3aa: CASSLSPGVGGDYGYTF
CDR3nt: TGTGCCAGCAGTTTATCCCCCGGGGTTGGGGGCGACTATGGCTACACCTTC
j_gene: TRBJ1-2
d_gene: -
abundance: -
v_gene: TRBV28

CDR3aa: CASSPGLAGRRRDTQYF
CDR3nt: TGTGCCAGCAGCCCGGGACTAGCGGGCCGAAGGAGAGATACGCAGTATTTT
j_gene: TRBJ2-3
d_gene: TRBD2
abundance: -
v_gene: TRBV7-9

CDR3aa: CASSPILGGLDTQYF
CDR3nt: TGTGCCAGCTCACCCATACTCGGGGGGCTAGATACGCAGTATTTT
j_gene: TRBJ2-3
d_gene: -
abundance: -
v_gene: TRBV25-1

CDR3aa: CASSRPGLAGQEQFF
CDR3nt: TGTGCCAGCAGCCGTCCGGGACTAGCGGGACAGGAGCAGTTCTTC
j_gene: TRBJ2-1
d_gene: TRBD2
abundance: few
v_gene: TRBV14

CDR3aa: CASSPGQGKGKFSYNEQFF
CDR3nt: TGTGCCAGCAGTCCGGGACAGGGTAAGGGTAAGTTCTCCTACAATGAGCAGTTCTTC
j_gene: TRBJ2-1
d_gene: TRBD1
abundance: -
v_gene: TRBV27

CDR3aa: CASSQGEASGTVGETQYF
CDR3nt: TGTGCCAGCAGCCAAGGGGAGGCTAGCGGGACCGTTGGAGAGACCCAGTACTTC
j_gene: TRBJ2-5
d_gene: TRBD2
abundance: -
v_gene: TRBV4-2

CDR3aa: CASSSQGATEAFF
CDR3nt: TGTGCCAGCAGCTCGCAGGGGGCAACTGAAGCTTTCTTT
j_gene: TRBJ1-1
d_gene: TRBD1
abundance: once
v_gene: TRBV14